This T cell receptor beta chain comes out of a study of early T cells in non-severe SARS-CoV-2 infection. As for the study in general: Unsorted whole blood bulk RNA was sequenced, with unpaired chains.

Regarding the study as a whole: Using VDJdb, the matching emphasized anti-spike CD8 responses while missing private and CD4 specificities.

V lost 0 bases, J lost 2 bases, and 9 bases lay in between. There are 15 residues in the CDR3. Germline CDR1 and CDR2: SGDLS and YYNGEE. Concerning this clonotype: Its antigen remains unidentified.

Unique molecular identifiers were added to individual cDNA molecules. TCRdb called the 5' RACE reads again in MiXCR, with one record for every CDR3 protein. Among 79,000 or so distinct CDR3 sequences, more than 10% were seen once, and the ten largest hold approximately 1.1%. Material for sequencing was whole blood. The chain recombines TRBV9 with TRBJ2-1, with D uncertain. This receptor was taken from an adult who was a healthcare worker with PCR-confirmed SARS-CoV-2 infection or an uninfected control (not recorded which). Here the CDR3 DNA reads TGTGCCAGCAGCGTAGGAGTAGTTACCTACAATGAGCAGTTCTTC. It translates to CASSVGVVTYNEQFF.